The clone carrying this T cell receptor beta chain was picked up one time. This sample was included in a study of blood T cell repertoires in COVID-19. Sequencing was performed with immunoSEQ multiplex PCR; in TCRdb, only in-frame clones are kept and a portion is missing. The sample records over 250,000 clones, roughly 80% being singletons. The CDR3 runs 15 residues. In germline, CDR1 is LGHDT, CDR2 YNNKEL (reference sequence). Trimming took 3 bases from V and 4 from J; bases not matched to a gene: 5. Sequenced: peripheral blood. The receptor comes from a human donor with COVID-19, enrolled during active disease. The donor label of this sample is uncertain. V gene TRBV3-1 (or the pseudogene TRBV3-2) combines with J gene TRBJ2-5; TRBD2 matches 10 bases. The CDR3 nucleotides read TGTGCCAGCAGCCACAGCGGGAGGGTGGCAGAGACCCAGTACTTC. It encodes CASSHSGRVAETQYF.